Each of the 21 T cell receptor beta chains below was sequenced from the same sample in a study of T cell repertoires in cytomegalovirus infection. TCRdb reanalysed the reads using MiXCR and keeps one entry per CDR3 protein. Of a few hundred thousand distinct CDR3 sequences in the sample, about 17% were seen once. The sample comprised PBMCs. Receptor source: a human donor in good health (CMV status not recorded). Some clones in this sample may be carry-over from other donors' samples.

In this sample, this clonotype turned up many times. The chain employs TRBV28 and TRBJ2-5, with D hard to call. V shed 5 bases and J shed 1 base, with 8 bases lying between them. Germline loops: CDR1 MDHEN, CDR2 SYDVKM. There are 13 residues in the CDR3. CDR3 nucleotides: TGTGCCAGCAGTCTACCCAGCCAAGAGACCCAGTACTTC. It encodes CASSLPSQETQYF. The variable domain in full, completed from reference TRBV28 and TRBJ2-5, reads DVKVTQSSRYLVKRTGEKVFLECVQDMDHENMFWYRQDPGLGLRLIYFSYDVKMKEKGDIPEGYSVSREKKERFSLILESASTNQTSMYLCASSLPSQETQYFGPGTRLLVL.

The J gene is TRBJ1-1, the V gene TRBV5-5; no clear D. This CDR3 comprises 13 residues. CDR1 and CDR2 from the germline V gene are SGHKS and YYEKEE (reference sequence). Trimming stripped 6 bases from V and 1 base from J, with 10 bases between. In DNA form, the CDR3 reads TGTGCCAGCACCCCTCAACCGAACACTGAAGCTTTCTTT. This sequence encodes CASTPQPNTEAFF.

The chain recombines TRBV11-1 with TRBJ1-1; the D gene is possibly TRBD1 (6 bases). V was trimmed by 5 bases and J by 5 bases, leaving 9 bases between them. CDR3 length equals 12 residues. Looked up from germline, CDR1 is SGHAT and CDR2 is FQDESV (reference sequence). The CDR3 sequence: CASSQGQTEAFF. The CDR3 nucleotides read TGTGCCAGCAGCCAGGGGCAGACTGAAGCTTTCTTT.

This clonotype was counted at least ten times. The chain recombines TRBV7-6 with TRBJ2-7, with 9 bases fitting TRBD2. Trimming removed 8 bases from V and 10 bases from J; junction bases left unmatched: 18. CDR1 and CDR2 (germline): SGHVS, FNYEAQ. The CDR3 covers 15 residues. In DNA form, the CDR3 reads TGTGCCAGCTCAGCCAGTTTAGCGGGGGCCGTTGAACAGTACTTC. Translating gives CASSASLAGAVEQYF.

This clonotype has just one count. The chain employs TRBV7-9 and TRBJ2-1; TRBD1 is a possible D gene (5 bases). The CDR3 runs to 14 residues. V was cut by 2 bases and J by 8 bases, with 13 bases left in between. CDR1 is SEHNR and CDR2 is FQNEAQ in the germline V gene (reference sequence). CDR3 sequence reads: CASSLRGKGHEQFF. The CDR3 coding sequence is TGTGCCAGCAGCTTAAGGGGAAAGGGGCATGAGCAGTTCTTC.

This clonotype has at least ten counts. The V call is TRBV7-2, the J call TRBJ2-1, with D unclear. Germline CDR1 is SGHTA and CDR2 is FQGNSA. This CDR3 has 14 amino acids. V was pared by 4 bases and J by 7 bases, with 14 bases between. CDR3 region: CASSSWSASNEQFF. CDR3 nucleotides: TGTGCCAGCAGCTCTTGGTCGGCCTCGAATGAGCAGTTCTTC.

The chain combines TRBV6-6 with TRBJ2-7; 9 bases align to TRBD1. The junction had 6 bases not matched to a gene; V was cut back by 0 bases and J by 3 bases. The CDR3 is 16 residues long. The germline V gene encodes CDR1 MNHNY and CDR2 SVGAGI (reference sequence). The CDR3 DNA reads as TGTGCCAGCAGTTACTCATTGGGACAGGGTAGCTACGAGCAGTACTTC. As protein: CASSYSLGQGSYEQYF.

This clonotype showed up many times. The genes are TRBV6-5 and TRBJ2-1; 9 nucleotides line up with TRBD1. The germline V gene encodes CDR1 MNHEY and CDR2 SVGAGI. The junction had 8 bases not matched to a gene; V was cut back by 3 bases and J by 5 bases. The CDR3 has 16 residues. This CDR3 reads CASSYLTGGRNNEQFF. The CDR3 DNA sequence: TGTGCCAGCAGTTATCTGACAGGGGGTAGGAACAATGAGCAGTTCTTC.

This clonotype was detected a few times. The V call is TRBV12-3 or TRBV12-4, the J call TRBJ1-1; the D gene is possibly TRBD1 (5 bases). V was shortened by 8 bases and J by 4 bases, with 14 bases between the two germline ends. This CDR3 is 13 amino acids long. CDR3 loop: CASGSWGGTEAFF. DNA of the CDR3: TGTGCCAGCGGGTCTTGGGGCGGCACTGAAGCTTTCTTT.

The chain couples TRBV5-1 to TRBJ2-3; no clear D. The CDR3 is made up of 13 amino acids. V was shortened by 4 bases and J by 3 bases, with 9 bases between the two germline ends. Germline CDR1 is SGHRS and CDR2 is YFSETQ. The CDR3 is CASSQSSTDTQYF. CDR3 bases: TGCGCCAGCAGCCAGTCGTCAACAGATACGCAGTATTTT.

The CDR3 spells CASSEGQGRAEAFF. CDR3 sequence (DNA): TGTGCCAGTAGCGAGGGACAGGGGAGGGCTGAAGCTTTCTTT. The chain uses TRBV19 and TRBJ1-1, with TRBD1 identical over 10 bases. V lost 6 bases to trimming and J lost 6 bases; unmatched junction nucleotides: 7. The V gene's germline CDR1 is LNHDA and CDR2 SQIVND (reference sequence). The CDR3 sequence is 14 residues long.

In its sample, this clonotype was seen a few times. This chain connects TRBV14 to TRBJ2-7; 9 nucleotides align to TRBD1. Germline V gene sequence: CDR1 SGHDN, CDR2 FVKESK. This CDR3 comprises 16 residues. Trimming took 1 base from V and 3 from J; bases not matched to a gene: 7. CDR3 protein: CASSQGGQGVDYEQYF. As DNA, the CDR3 is TGTGCCAGCAGCCAAGGGGGACAGGGCGTAGACTACGAGCAGTACTTC.

The rearrangement joins TRBV13 to TRBJ2-7; D is unclear. The CDR3 has 14 amino acids. The ends were cut back, 6 bases at V and 6 bases at J, with 18 bases in the middle. Germline CDR1 and CDR2: PRHDT and FYEKMQ (reference sequence). The DNA of the CDR3 is TGTGCCAGCAGTTTGGGGTCACAGAAAGGCGAGCAGTACTTC. It encodes CASSLGSQKGEQYF.

This clonotype appeared a few times. This chain uses TRBV20-1 with TRBJ1-6; tentative D call: TRBD1 (5 bases). The germline gives CDR1 DFQATT, CDR2 SNEGSKA (reference sequence). The CDR3 spans 13 residues. V was trimmed by 2 bases and J by 7 bases, leaving 9 bases between them. The CDR3 loop reads CSARPRANSPLHF. In DNA form, the CDR3 reads TGCAGTGCTAGACCCAGGGCGAATTCACCCCTCCACTTT.

The chain has TRBV29-1 and TRBJ2-4, with 8 bases aligning to TRBD1. There are 17 residues in the CDR3. Per germline, CDR1 SQVTM and CDR2 ANQGSEA. J was trimmed by 0 bases and V by 4 bases; bases with no gene match: 11. The CDR3 reads CSVAGQAGVLAKNIQYF. CDR3 nucleotides: TGCAGCGTTGCGGGACAGGCTGGGGTACTAGCCAAAAACATTCAGTACTTC.

The chain is built from TRBV2 and TRBJ2-5; D uncertain. Germline lookup yields CDR1 SNHLY and CDR2 FYNNEI. The V gene lost 0 bases and the J gene lost 0 bases, with 5 bases spanning the gap. The CDR3 has 14 amino acids. CDR3 amino acids: CASSEAGNQETQYF. The CDR3 DNA sequence: TGTGCCAGCAGTGAAGCGGGAAACCAAGAGACCCAGTACTTC.

This chain joins TRBV6-8 and TRBJ2-5, with 11 bases matching TRBD2. V gave up 0 bases and J gave up 5 bases; unmatched junction bases: 5. There are 16 residues in the CDR3. From germline, CDR1 is MNHGY and CDR2 SAAAGT. The CDR3 loop reads CASSYSVAGGPETQYF. In nucleotides, the CDR3 is TGTGCCAGCAGTTACTCGGTAGCGGGGGGGCCGGAGACCCAGTACTTC.

Ten or more counts support this clonotype. The CDR3 loop is CASSPGDSQPQHF. The CDR3 DNA reads as TGTGCCAGCAGCCCAGGGGACAGTCAGCCCCAGCATTTT. The V and J genes are TRBV7-2 and TRBJ1-5, with TRBD1 matching 7 bases. The CDR3 totals 13 residues. Per germline, CDR1 SGHTA and CDR2 FQGNSA. V shed 5 bases, J shed 6 bases, and the junction held 4 bases outside the gene matches.

The J gene is TRBJ2-7, the V gene TRBV4-1; D may be TRBD1 or TRBD2 (5 bases each). The CDR3 runs 15 residues. The ends were cut back, 2 bases at V and 4 bases at J, with 15 bases in the middle. Germline CDR1 MGHRA, CDR2 YSYEKL. This chain's CDR3 is CASSQIRDGDYEQYF. CDR3 coding DNA: TGCGCCAGCAGCCAAATTCGGGACGGAGATTACGAGCAGTACTTC.

This clonotype turned up a few times. This rearrangement joins TRBV12-3 or TRBV12-4 to TRBJ1-2; 10 bases agree with TRBD1. The CDR3 totals 14 residues. The V and J ends lost 4 bases and 7 bases, in that order; junction bases with no gene match: 6. CDR3 in DNA: TGTGCCAGCAGTTCGGGACAGGGGTACTCTGGCTACACCTTC. It encodes CASSSGQGYSGYTF.

The rearrangement joins TRBV20-1 to TRBJ2-1, with no clear D. V gave up 3 bases and J gave up 5 bases, with 14 bases separating them. The CDR3 is made up of 14 amino acids. Germline V lookup: CDR1 DFQATT, CDR2 SNEGSKA (reference sequence). The CDR3 protein is CSASVASTNNEQFF. Written as DNA, the CDR3 is TGCAGTGCTAGCGTCGCTTCCACAAACAATGAGCAGTTCTTC.